This record looks at one T cell receptor (beta chain) sequence and its context. Germline V lookup: CDR1 SGHRS, CDR2 YFSETQ. The CDR3 runs 15 residues. Trimming cost V 4 bases and J 4 bases; bases outside gene matches: 9. The study recruited people aged 18 to 89 years across roughly 25 US areas. These data belong to a study of blood T cell repertoires in COVID-19. Sequencing was performed with immunoSEQ multiplex PCR; in TCRdb, only in-frame clones are kept and a portion is missing. The sample has 160,000 or so clones, 80% seen once; the top ten hold approximately 3.6%. The gene calls are TRBV5-1 and TRBJ2-5; 8 bases line up with TRBD1. The sequence was collected from a woman aged 60-75 years who had recovered from COVID-19. Material for sequencing was PBMCs or T cells enriched from blood (not recorded which). The CDR3, as DNA: TGCGCCAGCAGCCCGGGGGTCAGGGGGCGAGAGACCCAGTACTTC. As protein: CASSPGVRGRETQYF.